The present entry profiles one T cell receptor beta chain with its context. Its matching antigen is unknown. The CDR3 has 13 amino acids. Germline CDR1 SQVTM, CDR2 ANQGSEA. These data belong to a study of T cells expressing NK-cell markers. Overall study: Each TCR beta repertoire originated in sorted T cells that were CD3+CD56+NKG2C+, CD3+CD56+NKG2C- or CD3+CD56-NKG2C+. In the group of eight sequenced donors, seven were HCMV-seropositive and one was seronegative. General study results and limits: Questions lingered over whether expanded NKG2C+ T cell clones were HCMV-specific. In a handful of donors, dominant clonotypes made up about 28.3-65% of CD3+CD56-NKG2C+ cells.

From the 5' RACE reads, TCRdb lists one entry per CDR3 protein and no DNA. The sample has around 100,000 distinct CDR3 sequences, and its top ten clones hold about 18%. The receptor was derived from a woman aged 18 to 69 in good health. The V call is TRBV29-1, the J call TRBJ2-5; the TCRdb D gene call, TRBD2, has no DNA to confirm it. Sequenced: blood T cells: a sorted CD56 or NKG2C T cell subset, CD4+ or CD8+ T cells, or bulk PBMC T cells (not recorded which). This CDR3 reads CSVAWDSGETQYF.